Listed below are T cell receptor beta chains from one sample, sequenced in a study of cytomegalovirus exposure and HLA in healthy donors. Profiling relied on immunoSEQ multiplex PCR, and the TCRdb table lists in-frame clones only, not all of them. The sample shows 100,000 or so clones, around 80% of them seen only once. Material for sequencing was PBMCs. Source of these receptors: a male donor in good health and CMV-seropositive. Each CDR3 is given with its conserved first and last residue. D genes are given only for firm matches. Not every row has a clone size; where given, it reads once, few, many or a size class.

j_call: TRBJ1-1
v_call: TRBV6-4
d_call: NA
clone_size: NA
cdr3_aa: CASRAESNTEAFF
cdr3_nt: TGTGCCAGCAGGGCGGAGTCGAACACTGAAGCTTTCTTT

j_call: TRBJ1-1
v_call: TRBV5-1
d_call: TRBD1
clone_size: few
cdr3_aa: CASSLGSGQGARGAFF
cdr3_nt: TGCGCCAGCAGCTTGGGTAGTGGACAGGGGGCCCGTGGGGCTTTCTTT

j_call: TRBJ2-7
v_call: TRBV19
d_call: TRBD2
clone_size: NA
cdr3_aa: CASSIDGGNSYEQYF
cdr3_nt: TGTGCCAGTAGTATTGACGGGGGGAACTCCTACGAGCAGTACTTC

j_call: TRBJ1-1
v_call: TRBV19
d_call: TRBD1
clone_size: NA
cdr3_aa: CASKTGINTEAFF
cdr3_nt: TGTGCCAGTAAGACAGGGATAAACACTGAAGCTTTCTTT

j_call: TRBJ2-5
v_call: TRBV6-1
d_call: TRBD1
clone_size: NA
cdr3_aa: CASSVDRGQETQYF
cdr3_nt: TGTGCCAGCAGTGTGGACAGGGGCCAAGAGACCCAGTACTTC

j_call: TRBJ2-3
v_call: TRBV29-1
d_call: NA
clone_size: NA
cdr3_aa: CSVEVGGRADTQYF
cdr3_nt: TGCAGCGTTGAAGTAGGGGGGAGGGCAGATACGCAGTATTTT

j_call: TRBJ1-4
v_call: TRBV29-1
d_call: NA
clone_size: NA
cdr3_aa: CSVSGQPNEKLFF
cdr3_nt: TGCAGCGTCTCTGGACAGCCAAATGAAAAACTGTTTTTT

j_call: TRBJ2-2
v_call: TRBV6-5
d_call: NA
clone_size: NA
cdr3_aa: CASSYSPGSNTGELFF
cdr3_nt: TGTGCCAGCAGTTACTCCCCGGGGTCGAACACCGGGGAGCTGTTTTTT

j_call: TRBJ2-7
v_call: TRBV15
d_call: NA
clone_size: few
cdr3_aa: CATSSLRDTPYEQYF
cdr3_nt: TGTGCCACCAGCAGTCTCCGGGACACACCCTACGAGCAGTACTTC

j_call: TRBJ1-5
v_call: TRBV11-2
d_call: NA
clone_size: NA
cdr3_aa: CASSFGVGDDQPQHF
cdr3_nt: TGTGCCAGCAGCTTCGGTGTAGGGGATGATCAGCCCCAGCATTTT

j_call: TRBJ2-1
v_call: TRBV4-1
d_call: TRBD1
clone_size: NA
cdr3_aa: CASSHGTGREQFF
cdr3_nt: TGCGCCAGCAGCCACGGGACAGGGCGTGAGCAGTTCTTC

j_call: TRBJ2-7
v_call: TRBV30
d_call: NA
clone_size: NA
cdr3_aa: CAWSVSRPEQYF
cdr3_nt: TGTGCCTGGAGTGTTAGTCGCCCTGAGCAGTACTTC

j_call: TRBJ2-1
v_call: TRBV11-2
d_call: TRBD2
clone_size: NA
cdr3_aa: CASSFEDPGTRDNEQFF
cdr3_nt: TGTGCCAGCAGCTTCGAAGATCCCGGGACTAGAGACAATGAGCAGTTCTTC

j_call: TRBJ2-3
v_call: TRBV6-1
d_call: NA
clone_size: NA
cdr3_aa: CASSATERTDTQYF
cdr3_nt: TGTGCCAGCAGTGCAACGGAGCGCACAGATACGCAGTATTTT

j_call: TRBJ1-3
v_call: TRBV30
d_call: NA
clone_size: NA
cdr3_aa: CAWSLTNGYSGNTIYF
cdr3_nt: TGTGCCTGGAGTCTTACTAACGGGTACTCTGGAAACACCATATATTTT

j_call: TRBJ2-7
v_call: TRBV18
d_call: NA
clone_size: NA
cdr3_aa: CASSPRRGFSYEQYF
cdr3_nt: TGTGCCAGCTCACCACGGAGAGGTTTCTCCTACGAGCAGTACTTC

j_call: TRBJ2-7
v_call: TRBV5-5
d_call: NA
clone_size: NA
cdr3_aa: CASSLDPQGSLSEQYF
cdr3_nt: TGTGCCAGCAGCTTGGACCCCCAGGGATCCCTATCCGAGCAGTACTTC

j_call: TRBJ1-6
v_call: TRBV28
d_call: TRBD1
clone_size: NA
cdr3_aa: CASRRTGGSPLHF
cdr3_nt: TGTGCCAGCAGACGTACAGGGGGCTCACCCCTCCACTTT

j_call: TRBJ2-3
v_call: TRBV5-6
d_call: NA
clone_size: NA
cdr3_aa: CASSLGRGFATDTQYF
cdr3_nt: TGTGCCAGCAGCTTGGGAAGGGGCTTCGCGACAGATACGCAGTATTTT

j_call: TRBJ2-2
v_call: TRBV7-7
d_call: NA
clone_size: many
cdr3_aa: CASSPGNTGELFF
cdr3_nt: TGTGCCAGCAGCCCAGGAAACACCGGGGAGCTGTTTTTT

j_call: TRBJ2-5
v_call: TRBV28
d_call: TRBD2
clone_size: NA
cdr3_aa: CASTSGGIETQYF
cdr3_nt: TGTGCCAGCACCTCGGGGGGGATAGAGACCCAGTACTTC

j_call: TRBJ2-1
v_call: TRBV4-3
d_call: TRBD1
clone_size: NA
cdr3_aa: CASSAQGGLGNEQFF
cdr3_nt: TGCGCCAGCAGCGCACAGGGGGGTTTGGGCAATGAGCAGTTCTTC

j_call: TRBJ2-3
v_call: TRBV7-6
d_call: NA
clone_size: NA
cdr3_aa: CASSPATEDTQYF
cdr3_nt: TGTGCCAGCAGCCCAGCGACAGAAGATACGCAGTATTTT

j_call: TRBJ1-1
v_call: TRBV29-1
d_call: TRBD1
clone_size: few
cdr3_aa: CSVEGQGDLAFF
cdr3_nt: TGCAGCGTTGAAGGACAGGGGGATTTGGCTTTCTTT

j_call: TRBJ2-7
v_call: TRBV5-4
d_call: NA
clone_size: once
cdr3_aa: CASSGPGSYEQYF
cdr3_nt: TGTGCCAGCAGCGGCCCGGGATCCTACGAGCAGTACTTC

j_call: TRBJ1-4
v_call: TRBV30
d_call: NA
clone_size: many
cdr3_aa: CAWSIREKLFF
cdr3_nt: TGTGCCTGGAGTATACGGGAAAAACTGTTTTTT

j_call: TRBJ1-2
v_call: TRBV10-3
d_call: NA
clone_size: NA
cdr3_aa: CAISEHTTNYGYTF
cdr3_nt: TGTGCCATCAGTGAGCACACAACTAACTATGGCTACACCTTC

j_call: TRBJ1-2
v_call: TRBV5-6
d_call: TRBD1
clone_size: NA
cdr3_aa: CASSWGGQGSYTF
cdr3_nt: TGTGCCAGCAGCTGGGGCGGACAGGGGAGCTACACCTTC

j_call: TRBJ1-1
v_call: TRBV2
d_call: NA
clone_size: NA
cdr3_aa: CASSADIYAAEAFF
cdr3_nt: TGTGCCAGCAGTGCGGACATTTACGCCGCTGAAGCTTTCTTT

j_call: TRBJ2-3
v_call: TRBV6-1
d_call: NA
clone_size: NA
cdr3_aa: CASSVQDGTDTQYF
cdr3_nt: TGTGCCAGCAGTGTACAGGATGGCACAGATACGCAGTATTTT

j_call: TRBJ2-3
v_call: TRBV5-4
d_call: TRBD2
clone_size: NA
cdr3_aa: CASSLGLAGEADTQYF
cdr3_nt: TGTGCCAGCAGCTTAGGGCTAGCGGGGGAGGCAGATACGCAGTATTTT

j_call: TRBJ1-2
v_call: TRBV5-5
d_call: NA
clone_size: NA
cdr3_aa: CASSSDGTYGYTF
cdr3_nt: TGTGCCAGCAGTTCGGACGGGACTTATGGCTACACCTTC

j_call: TRBJ2-1
v_call: TRBV6-1
d_call: TRBD2
clone_size: NA
cdr3_aa: CASSASGGAGEQFF
cdr3_nt: TGTGCCAGCAGTGCTAGCGGGGGGGCCGGGGAGCAGTTCTTC

j_call: TRBJ1-1
v_call: TRBV7-2
d_call: NA
clone_size: once
cdr3_aa: CASSLNRVGETEAFF
cdr3_nt: TGTGCCAGCAGTCTCAACAGGGTTGGCGAGACTGAAGCTTTCTTT

j_call: TRBJ2-1
v_call: TRBV5-1
d_call: TRBD2
clone_size: NA
cdr3_aa: CASSPGTSGADEQFF
cdr3_nt: TGCGCCAGCAGCCCCGGGACTAGCGGGGCAGATGAGCAGTTCTTC

j_call: TRBJ2-6
v_call: TRBV9
d_call: TRBD1
clone_size: NA
cdr3_aa: CASSTRTGAANVLTF
cdr3_nt: TGTGCCAGCAGCACTCGGACAGGGGCTGCCAACGTCCTGACTTTC

j_call: TRBJ2-7
v_call: TRBV11-3
d_call: NA
clone_size: NA
cdr3_aa: CASSLDSSVLGEQYF
cdr3_nt: TGTGCCAGCAGCTTGGACAGCTCCGTCTTGGGGGAGCAGTACTTC

j_call: TRBJ1-4
v_call: TRBV5-1
d_call: TRBD1
clone_size: NA
cdr3_aa: CASSLGGTATNEKLFF
cdr3_nt: TGCGCCAGCAGCTTGGGAGGGACAGCAACTAATGAAAAACTGTTTTTT

j_call: TRBJ2-7
v_call: TRBV7-9
d_call: TRBD1
clone_size: NA
cdr3_aa: CASSPRTGGYEQYF
cdr3_nt: TGTGCCAGCAGCCCCCGGACAGGGGGTTACGAGCAGTACTTC

j_call: TRBJ2-7
v_call: TRBV29-1
d_call: TRBD2
clone_size: few
cdr3_aa: CSAQTSGAGEQYF
cdr3_nt: TGCAGCGCCCAGACTAGCGGGGCGGGTGAGCAGTACTTC

j_call: TRBJ1-2
v_call: TRBV7-2
d_call: TRBD1
clone_size: NA
cdr3_aa: CASSWDRVRGSGYTF
cdr3_nt: TGTGCCAGCAGCTGGGACAGGGTGAGGGGAAGTGGCTACACCTTC

j_call: TRBJ2-5
v_call: TRBV9
d_call: TRBD2
clone_size: NA
cdr3_aa: CASSPPGGVTQYF
cdr3_nt: TGTGCCAGCAGCCCACCTGGGGGGGTGACCCAGTACTTC

j_call: TRBJ1-2
v_call: TRBV6-5
d_call: NA
clone_size: NA
cdr3_aa: CASSYSRGLGYTF
cdr3_nt: TGTGCCAGCAGTTACTCGCGTGGGCTTGGCTACACCTTC

j_call: TRBJ1-2
v_call: TRBV9
d_call: NA
clone_size: NA
cdr3_aa: CASSSPRTTANYGYTF
cdr3_nt: TGTGCCAGCAGCTCGCCCCGTACCACAGCCAACTATGGCTACACCTTC

j_call: TRBJ2-1
v_call: TRBV6-1
d_call: TRBD2
clone_size: NA
cdr3_aa: CASSVGGSSYNEQFF
cdr3_nt: TGTGCCAGCAGTGTCGGCGGGAGCTCCTACAATGAGCAGTTCTTC

j_call: TRBJ1-6
v_call: TRBV28
d_call: NA
clone_size: NA
cdr3_aa: CASQSPGSPLHF
cdr3_nt: TGTGCCAGCCAGTCCCCAGGTTCACCCCTCCACTTT

j_call: TRBJ2-2
v_call: TRBV7-2
d_call: NA
clone_size: NA
cdr3_aa: CASSLVSSVSGELFF
cdr3_nt: TGTGCCAGCAGCTTAGTGTCTAGTGTTAGCGGGGAGCTGTTTTTT

j_call: TRBJ1-5
v_call: TRBV27
d_call: TRBD1
clone_size: NA
cdr3_aa: CASSYKGQANQPQHF
cdr3_nt: TGTGCCAGCAGTTATAAGGGACAGGCCAATCAGCCCCAGCATTTT

j_call: TRBJ1-6
v_call: TRBV30
d_call: NA
clone_size: NA
cdr3_aa: CAWNTMVQEGPYNSPLHF
cdr3_nt: TGTGCCTGGAATACAATGGTGCAGGAGGGGCCCTATAATTCACCCCTCCACTTT

j_call: TRBJ2-7
v_call: TRBV6-6
d_call: NA
clone_size: NA
cdr3_aa: CASSYGTGEQYF
cdr3_nt: TGTGCCAGCAGTTACGGGACTGGGGAGCAGTACTTC

j_call: TRBJ2-1
v_call: TRBV11-2
d_call: NA
clone_size: once
cdr3_aa: CASSPRTLFPNEQFF
cdr3_nt: TGTGCCAGCAGCCCCCGGACTCTCTTTCCCAATGAGCAGTTCTTC